This TCR beta chain was sequenced for a study of T cell clones after liver transplantation. At the level of the study: Liver transplant recipients had immunosuppression withdrawal attempted within 2 years. Graft-donor-reactive sequences were compared with third-party-reactive TCRbeta sequences from pre-transplant mixed lymphocyte reactions. The study, taken as a whole, reports: Low donor cell numbers restricted donor-reactive repertoire measurement in a couple of subjects.

To note about this clone: Antigen: not known.

TCRdb's table, derived via immunoSEQ multiplex PCR, lists solely in-frame clones and lacks some. This table has 80,000 or so clones, roughly four fifths appearing once. This TCR came from a human patient who received a liver transplant. Some T cells may have originated in the graft donor. This material consisted of CD4+ T cells from blood, taken approximately 3.5 years after liver transplant.

CDR3 loop: CASSLPGPGGVEAFF. As DNA, the CDR3 is TGCGCCAGCAGCCTACCCGGGCCAGGGGGCGTCGAGGCTTTCTTT. The rearrangement uses TRBV4-1 and TRBJ1-1; the match to TRBD1 covers 8 bases. The CDR3 length is 15 residues. The junction had 15 bases not matched to a gene; V was cut back by 4 bases and J by 11 bases. Germline V CDR1 and CDR2: MGHRA, YSYEKL.